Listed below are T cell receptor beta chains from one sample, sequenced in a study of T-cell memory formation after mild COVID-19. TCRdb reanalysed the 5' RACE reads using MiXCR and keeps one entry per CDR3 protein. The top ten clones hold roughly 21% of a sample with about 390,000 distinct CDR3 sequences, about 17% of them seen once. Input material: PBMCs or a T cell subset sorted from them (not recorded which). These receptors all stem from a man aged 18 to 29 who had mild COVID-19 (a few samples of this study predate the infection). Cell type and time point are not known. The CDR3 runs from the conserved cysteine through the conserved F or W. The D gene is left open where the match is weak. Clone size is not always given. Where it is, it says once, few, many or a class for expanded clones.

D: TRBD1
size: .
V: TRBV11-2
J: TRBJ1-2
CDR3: CASSSGTVDYGYTF
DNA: TGTGCCAGCAGCTCAGGGACAGTGGACTATGGCTACACCTTC

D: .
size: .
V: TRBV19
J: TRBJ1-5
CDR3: CASSISDGQPQHF
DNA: TGTGCCAGTAGTATATCCGACGGTCAGCCCCAGCATTTT

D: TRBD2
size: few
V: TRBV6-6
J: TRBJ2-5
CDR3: CASSYPGTSETQYF
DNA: TGTGCCAGCAGTTACCCTGGGACTAGCGAGACCCAGTACTTC

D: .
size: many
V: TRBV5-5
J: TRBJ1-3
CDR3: CASSPDPHSGNTIYF
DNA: TGTGCCAGCAGCCCCGACCCTCACTCTGGAAACACCATATATTTT

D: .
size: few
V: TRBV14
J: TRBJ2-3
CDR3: CASSQDRGDTQYF
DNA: TGTGCCAGCAGCCAAGACAGAGGAGATACGCAGTATTTT

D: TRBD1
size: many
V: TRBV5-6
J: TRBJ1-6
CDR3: CASSLFRRDRGNSPLHF
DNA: TGTGCCAGCAGCTTGTTCCGCCGGGACAGGGGTAATTCACCCCTCCACTTT

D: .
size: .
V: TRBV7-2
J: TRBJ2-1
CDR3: CASSSTHYNEQFF
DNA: TGTGCCAGCAGCTCCACGCACTACAATGAGCAGTTCTTC

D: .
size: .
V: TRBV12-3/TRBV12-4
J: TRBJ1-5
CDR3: CASTPWGGGSNQPQHF
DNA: TGTGCCAGCACCCCATGGGGGGGAGGGAGCAATCAGCCCCAGCATTTT

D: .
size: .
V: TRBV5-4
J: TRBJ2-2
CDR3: CASSLVGLATGELFF
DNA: TGTGCCAGCAGCTTGGTAGGGCTGGCCACCGGGGAGCTGTTTTTT

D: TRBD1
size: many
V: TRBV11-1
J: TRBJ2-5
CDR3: CASSRSGTGQETQYF
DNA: TGTGCCAGCAGCCGTTCCGGGACAGGACAAGAGACCCAGTACTTC

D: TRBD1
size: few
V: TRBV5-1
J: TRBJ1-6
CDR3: CASSLIPDRTLHSPLHF
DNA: TGCGCCAGCAGCTTGATCCCGGACAGGACCCTACATTCACCCCTCCACTTT

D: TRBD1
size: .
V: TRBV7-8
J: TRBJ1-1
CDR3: CASSLVDRARTEAFF
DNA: TGTGCCAGCAGCTTAGTGGACAGGGCGAGGACTGAAGCTTTCTTT

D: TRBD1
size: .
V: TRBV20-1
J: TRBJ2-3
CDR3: CSARQGAGTDTQYF
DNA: TGCAGTGCTAGGCAGGGGGCCGGAACAGATACGCAGTATTTT

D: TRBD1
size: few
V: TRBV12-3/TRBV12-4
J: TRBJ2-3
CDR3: CASSPKAPTGAGRTDTQYF
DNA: TGTGCCAGCAGCCCAAAAGCCCCGACAGGGGCCGGTAGGACAGATACGCAGTATTTT

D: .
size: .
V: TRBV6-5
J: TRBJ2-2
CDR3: CASTLRTDGANTGELFF
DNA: TGTGCCAGCACCCTACGAACTGACGGTGCGAACACCGGGGAGCTGTTTTTT

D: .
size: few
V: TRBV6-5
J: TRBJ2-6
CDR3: CASSYGPSGANVLTF
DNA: TGTGCCAGCAGTTACGGCCCCTCTGGGGCCAACGTCCTGACTTTC

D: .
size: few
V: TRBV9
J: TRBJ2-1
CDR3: CASSPGGPRPNEQFF
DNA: TGTGCCAGCAGCCCAGGAGGGCCACGACCCAATGAGCAGTTCTTC

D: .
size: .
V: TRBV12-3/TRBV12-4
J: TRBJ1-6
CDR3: CASSPRMSSPLHF
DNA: TGTGCCAGCAGCCCGCGTATGTCTTCACCCCTCCACTTT

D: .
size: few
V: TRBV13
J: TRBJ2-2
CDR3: CASSLGLRVGELFF
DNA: TGTGCCAGCAGCTTAGGCCTCAGGGTCGGGGAGCTGTTTTTT

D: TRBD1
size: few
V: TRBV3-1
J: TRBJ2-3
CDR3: CASSQVLGTVKDTQYF
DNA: TGTGCCAGCAGCCAAGTACTGGGGACAGTGAAAGATACGCAGTATTTT

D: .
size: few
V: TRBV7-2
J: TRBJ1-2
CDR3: CASSLPDSGGYTF
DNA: TGTGCCAGCAGCTTACCGGACTCCGGGGGCTACACCTTC

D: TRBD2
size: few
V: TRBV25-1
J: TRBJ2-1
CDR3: CASSESGLAGGPEQFF
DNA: TGTGCCAGCAGTGAATCAGGACTAGCGGGGGGCCCCGAGCAGTTCTTC

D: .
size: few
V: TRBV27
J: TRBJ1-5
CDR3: CASSLLQGRQPQHF
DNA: TGTGCCAGCAGTTTATTACAGGGTCGGCAGCCCCAGCATTTT

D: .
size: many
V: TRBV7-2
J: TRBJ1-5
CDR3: CASRAGIQPQHF
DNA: TGTGCCAGCAGGGCAGGGATCCAGCCCCAGCATTTT

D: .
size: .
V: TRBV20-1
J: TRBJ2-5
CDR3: CSASAGNYQETQYF
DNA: TGCAGTGCTAGTGCGGGAAACTATCAAGAGACCCAGTACTTC

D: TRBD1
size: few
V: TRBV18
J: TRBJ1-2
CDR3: CASSPGQLYNYGYTF
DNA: TGTGCCAGCTCACCGGGACAGCTTTACAACTATGGCTACACCTTC

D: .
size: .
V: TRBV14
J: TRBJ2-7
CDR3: CASSQGNHYEQYF
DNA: TGTGCCAGCAGCCAAGGCAACCACTACGAGCAGTACTTC

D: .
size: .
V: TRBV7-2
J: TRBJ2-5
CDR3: CASSRRLETQYF
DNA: TGTGCCAGCAGCCGGCGTCTCGAGACCCAGTACTTC

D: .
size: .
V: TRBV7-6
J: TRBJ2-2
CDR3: CASSPFVTRGLNVELFF
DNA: TGTGCCAGCAGCCCCTTCGTGACTCGGGGTCTCAATGTGGAGCTGTTTTTT

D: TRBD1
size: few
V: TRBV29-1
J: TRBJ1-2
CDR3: CSGTGVGPNYGYTF
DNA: TGCAGCGGAACAGGGGTTGGGCCGAACTATGGCTACACCTTC

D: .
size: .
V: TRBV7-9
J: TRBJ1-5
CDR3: CASSLSGEQPQHF
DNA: TGTGCCAGCAGCTTATCGGGCGAACAGCCCCAGCATTTT

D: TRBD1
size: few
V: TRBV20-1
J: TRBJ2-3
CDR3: CSATLGTAATDTQYF
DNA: TGCAGTGCTACTCTAGGGACAGCAGCCACAGATACGCAGTATTTT

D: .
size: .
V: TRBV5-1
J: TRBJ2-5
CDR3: CASTPIGQRVLETQYF
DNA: TGCGCCAGCACCCCGATTGGACAGCGTGTGTTAGAGACCCAGTACTTC

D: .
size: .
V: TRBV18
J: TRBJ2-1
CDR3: CASSAQESVNEQFF
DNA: TGTGCCAGCTCAGCACAGGAATCGGTCAATGAGCAGTTCTTC

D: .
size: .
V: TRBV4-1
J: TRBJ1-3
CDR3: CASSPAVTPGNTIYF
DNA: TGCGCCAGCAGCCCCGCCGTCACTCCTGGAAACACCATATATTTT

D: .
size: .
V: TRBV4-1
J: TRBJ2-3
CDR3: CASSPTGTSTDTQYF
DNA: TGCGCCAGCAGCCCAACTGGGACTAGCACAGATACGCAGTATTTT

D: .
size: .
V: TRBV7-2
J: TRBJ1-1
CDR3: CASSLLGGPNTEAFF
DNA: TGTGCCAGCAGCTTACTGGGGGGACCGAACACTGAAGCTTTCTTT

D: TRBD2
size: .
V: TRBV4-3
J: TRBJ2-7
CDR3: CASSQPSGEQYF
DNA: TGCGCCAGCAGCCAACCTAGCGGCGAGCAGTACTTC

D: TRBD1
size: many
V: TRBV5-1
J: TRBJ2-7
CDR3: CASRSSGTGAYEQYF
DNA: TGCGCCAGCAGGTCGAGCGGGACAGGGGCCTACGAGCAGTACTTC

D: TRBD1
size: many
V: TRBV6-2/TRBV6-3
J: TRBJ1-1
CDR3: CASSGQGDEAFF
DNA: TGTGCCAGCTCGGGACAGGGGGATGAAGCTTTCTTT

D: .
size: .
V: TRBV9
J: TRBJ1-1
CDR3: CASTPGGQLNTEAFF
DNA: TGTGCCAGCACCCCGGGGGGGCAGTTGAACACTGAAGCTTTCTTT

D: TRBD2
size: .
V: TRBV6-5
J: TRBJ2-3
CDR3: CASRGTSLDTQYF
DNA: TGTGCCAGCAGGGGGACTAGCTTAGATACGCAGTATTTT